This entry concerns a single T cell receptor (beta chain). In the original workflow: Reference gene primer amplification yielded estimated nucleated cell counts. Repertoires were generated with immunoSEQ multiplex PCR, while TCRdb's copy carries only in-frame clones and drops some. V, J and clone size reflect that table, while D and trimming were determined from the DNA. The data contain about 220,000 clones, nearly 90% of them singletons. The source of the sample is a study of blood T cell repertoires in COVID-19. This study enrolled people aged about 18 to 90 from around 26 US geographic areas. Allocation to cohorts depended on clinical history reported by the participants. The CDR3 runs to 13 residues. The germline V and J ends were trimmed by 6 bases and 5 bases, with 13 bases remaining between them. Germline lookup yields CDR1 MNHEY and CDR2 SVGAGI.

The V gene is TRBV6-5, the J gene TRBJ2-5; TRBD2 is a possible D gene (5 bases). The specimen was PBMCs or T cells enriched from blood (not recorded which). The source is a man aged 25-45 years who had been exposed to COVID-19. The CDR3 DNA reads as TGTGCCAGCAGGGCCTTGAAGCGGGAGACCCAGTACTTC. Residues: CASRALKRETQYF.